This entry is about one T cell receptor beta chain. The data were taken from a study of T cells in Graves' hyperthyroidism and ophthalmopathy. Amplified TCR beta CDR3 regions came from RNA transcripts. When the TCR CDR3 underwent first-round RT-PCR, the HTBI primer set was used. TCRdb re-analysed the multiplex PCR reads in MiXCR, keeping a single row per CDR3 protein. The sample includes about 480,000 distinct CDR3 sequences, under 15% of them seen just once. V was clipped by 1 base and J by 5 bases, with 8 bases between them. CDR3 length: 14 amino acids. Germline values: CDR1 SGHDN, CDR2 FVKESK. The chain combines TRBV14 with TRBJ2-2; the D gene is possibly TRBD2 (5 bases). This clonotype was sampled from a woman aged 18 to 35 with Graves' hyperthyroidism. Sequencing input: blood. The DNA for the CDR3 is TGTGCCAGCAGCCAAGTACGGGGAACCGGGGAGCTGTTTTTT. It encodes CASSQVRGTGELFF.